This section outlines one TCR beta chain sequence together with its context. Its antigen remains unidentified. The V and J ends lost 1 base and 1 base, in that order; junction bases with no gene match: 6. The CDR3 consists of 18 residues. Germline assignment: CDR1 MNHNS and CDR2 SASEGT. The data were produced by immunoSEQ multiplex PCR, yet TCRdb's version contains in-frame clones alone and is incomplete. The sample contains 41,000 or so clones, around 87% of which appear only once. These data come from a study of OX40 agonist ivuxolimab in advanced cancers. Study results and caveats: Among expanded peripheral T cells, antigen specificity went undetermined. At 0.1 to 3.0 mg/kg and by week 6, CD4+ and CD8+ T cells in the blood had expanded clonally.

The source of this sequence is an adult with an advanced solid tumor such as melanoma, head and neck, liver or kidney cancer. The chain employs TRBV6-1 and TRBJ2-4, with TRBD2 identical over 11 bases. Sequences were derived from CD4+ or CD8+ T cells sorted from blood, sampled in a trial of the OX40 agonist ivuxolimab. The CDR3 region has the DNA TGTGCCAGCAGTGAAGAAGGGGCTAGCGGGAGGGCCAAAAACATTCAGTACTTC. The encoded protein is CASSEEGASGRAKNIQYF.